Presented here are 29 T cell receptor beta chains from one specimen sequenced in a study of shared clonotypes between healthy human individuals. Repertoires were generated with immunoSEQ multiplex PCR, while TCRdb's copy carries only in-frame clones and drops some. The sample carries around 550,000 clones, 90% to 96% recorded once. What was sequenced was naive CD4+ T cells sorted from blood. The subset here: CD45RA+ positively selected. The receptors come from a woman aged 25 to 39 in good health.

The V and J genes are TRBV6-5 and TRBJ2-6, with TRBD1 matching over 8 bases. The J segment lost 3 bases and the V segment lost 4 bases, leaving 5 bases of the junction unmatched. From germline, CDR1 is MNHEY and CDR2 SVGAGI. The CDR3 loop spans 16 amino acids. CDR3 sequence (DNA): TGTGCCAGCAGTTTTCAGGGGGCTAGTGGGGCCAACGTCCTGACTTTC. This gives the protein CASSFQGASGANVLTF.

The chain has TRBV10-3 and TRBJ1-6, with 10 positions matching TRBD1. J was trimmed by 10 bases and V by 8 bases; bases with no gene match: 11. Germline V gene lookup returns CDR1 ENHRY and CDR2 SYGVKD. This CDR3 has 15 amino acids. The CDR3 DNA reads TGTGCCATCGGGGAGGGGACAGGGGCCTTGTCACCCCTCCACTTT. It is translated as CAIGEGTGALSPLHF.

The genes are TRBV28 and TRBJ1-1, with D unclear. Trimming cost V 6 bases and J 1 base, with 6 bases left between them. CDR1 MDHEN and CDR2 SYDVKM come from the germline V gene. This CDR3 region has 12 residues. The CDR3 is CASRLPNTEAFF. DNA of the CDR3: TGTGCCAGCAGGTTACCGAACACTGAAGCTTTCTTT.

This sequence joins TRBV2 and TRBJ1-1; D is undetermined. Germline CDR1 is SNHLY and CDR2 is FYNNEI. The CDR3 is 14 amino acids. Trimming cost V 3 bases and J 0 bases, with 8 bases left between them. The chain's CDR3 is CASSDTAMNTEAFF. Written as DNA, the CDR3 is TGTGCCAGCAGTGATACAGCTATGAACACTGAAGCTTTCTTT.

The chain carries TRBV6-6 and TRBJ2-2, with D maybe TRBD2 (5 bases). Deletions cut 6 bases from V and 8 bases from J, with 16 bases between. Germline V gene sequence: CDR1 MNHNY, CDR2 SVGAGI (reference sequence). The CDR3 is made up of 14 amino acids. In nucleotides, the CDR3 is TGTGCCAGCAGGCAACTTGAGAGGGAGGGGGAGCTGTTTTTT. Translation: CASRQLEREGELFF.

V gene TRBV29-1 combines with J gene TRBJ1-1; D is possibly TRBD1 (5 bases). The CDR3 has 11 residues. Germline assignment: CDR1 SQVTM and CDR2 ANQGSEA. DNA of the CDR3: TGCAGGTGTGACAGATACACTGAAGCTTTCTTT. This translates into CRCDRYTEAFF.

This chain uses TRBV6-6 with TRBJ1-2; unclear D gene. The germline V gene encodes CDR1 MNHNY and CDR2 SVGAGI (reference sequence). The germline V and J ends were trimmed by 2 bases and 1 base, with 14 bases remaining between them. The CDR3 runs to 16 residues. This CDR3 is CASSYGRPSDNYGYTF. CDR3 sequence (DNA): TGTGCCAGCAGTTACGGACGGCCCTCGGATAACTATGGCTACACCTTC.

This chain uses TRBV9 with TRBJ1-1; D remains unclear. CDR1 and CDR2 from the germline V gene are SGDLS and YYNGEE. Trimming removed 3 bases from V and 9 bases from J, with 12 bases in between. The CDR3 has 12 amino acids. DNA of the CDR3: TGTGCCAGCAGCGGGGCGCCGGGTCAAGCTTTCTTT. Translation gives CASSGAPGQAFF.

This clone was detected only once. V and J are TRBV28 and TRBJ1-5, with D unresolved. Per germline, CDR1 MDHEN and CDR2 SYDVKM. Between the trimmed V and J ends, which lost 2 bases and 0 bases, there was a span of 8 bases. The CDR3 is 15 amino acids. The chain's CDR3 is CASSLGMYSNQPQHF. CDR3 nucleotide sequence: TGTGCCAGCAGTTTAGGGATGTATAGCAATCAGCCCCAGCATTTT.

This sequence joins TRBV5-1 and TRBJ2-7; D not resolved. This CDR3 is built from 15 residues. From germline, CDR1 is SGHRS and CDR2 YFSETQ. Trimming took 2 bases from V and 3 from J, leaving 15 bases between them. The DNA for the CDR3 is TGCGCCAGCAGCTTCCGGTCCCAACATCTCTACGAGCAGTACTTC. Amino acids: CASSFRSQHLYEQYF.

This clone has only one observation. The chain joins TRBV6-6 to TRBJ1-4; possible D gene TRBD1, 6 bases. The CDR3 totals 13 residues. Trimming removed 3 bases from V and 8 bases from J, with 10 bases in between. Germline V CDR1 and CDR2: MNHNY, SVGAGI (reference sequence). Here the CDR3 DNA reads TGTGCCAGCAGTTATCGCAGGGGAGAAAAACTGTTTTTT. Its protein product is CASSYRRGEKLFF.

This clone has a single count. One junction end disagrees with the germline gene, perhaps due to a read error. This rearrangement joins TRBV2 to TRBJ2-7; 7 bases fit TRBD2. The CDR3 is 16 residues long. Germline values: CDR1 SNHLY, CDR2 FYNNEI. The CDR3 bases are TGTGCCAGCAGTGGACTAGCTAAGCGGGTGGCCTACGCGCAGTACTTC. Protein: CASSGLAKRVAYAQYF.

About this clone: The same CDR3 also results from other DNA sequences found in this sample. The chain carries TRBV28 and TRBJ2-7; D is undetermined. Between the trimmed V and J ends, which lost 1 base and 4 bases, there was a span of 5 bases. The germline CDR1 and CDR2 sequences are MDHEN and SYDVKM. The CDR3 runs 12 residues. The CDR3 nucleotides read TGTGCCAGCAGTTTATCCCCGTACGAGCAGTACTTC. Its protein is CASSLSPYEQYF.

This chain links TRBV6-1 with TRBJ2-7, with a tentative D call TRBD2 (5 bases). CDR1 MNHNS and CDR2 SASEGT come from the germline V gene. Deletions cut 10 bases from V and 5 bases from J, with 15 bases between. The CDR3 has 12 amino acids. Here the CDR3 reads CATHPEVHEQYF. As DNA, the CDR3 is TGTGCCACCCACCCGGAGGTCCACGAGCAGTACTTC.

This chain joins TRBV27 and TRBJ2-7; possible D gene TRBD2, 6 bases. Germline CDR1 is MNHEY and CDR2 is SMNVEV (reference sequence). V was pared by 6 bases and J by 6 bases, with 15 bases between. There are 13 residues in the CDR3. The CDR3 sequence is CASSLYREREQYF. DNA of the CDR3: TGTGCCAGCAGCCTTTACCGGGAGCGCGAGCAGTACTTC.

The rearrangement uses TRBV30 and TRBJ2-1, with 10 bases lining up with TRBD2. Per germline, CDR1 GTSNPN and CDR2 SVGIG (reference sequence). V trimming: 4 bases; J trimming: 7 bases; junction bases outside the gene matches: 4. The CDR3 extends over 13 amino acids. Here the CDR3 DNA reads TGTGCCTGGACTAGCGGGAGTTCAAATGAGCAGTTCTTC. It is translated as CAWTSGSSNEQFF.

CDR3 residues: CASSYPTGGMDEQYF. The CDR3 DNA sequence: TGTGCCAGCAGTTATCCGACAGGGGGCATGGACGAGCAGTACTTC. The chain links TRBV6-5 to TRBJ2-7, with 10 bases matching TRBD1. There are 15 residues in the CDR3. Germline values: CDR1 MNHEY, CDR2 SVGAGI. Trimming took 3 bases from V and 5 from J; bases not matched to a gene: 7.

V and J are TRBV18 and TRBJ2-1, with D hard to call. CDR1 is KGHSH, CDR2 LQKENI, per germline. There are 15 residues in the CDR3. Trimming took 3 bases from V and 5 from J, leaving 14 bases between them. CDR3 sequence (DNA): TGTGCCAGCTCACCTCGGTGGGCTAAAAACAATGAGCAGTTCTTC. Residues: CASSPRWAKNNEQFF.

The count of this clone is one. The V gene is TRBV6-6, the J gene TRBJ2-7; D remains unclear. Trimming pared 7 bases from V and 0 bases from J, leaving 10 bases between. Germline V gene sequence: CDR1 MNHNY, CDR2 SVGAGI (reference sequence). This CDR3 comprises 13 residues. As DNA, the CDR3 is TGTGCCAGCACCGGTATTTTCTCCTACGAGCAGTACTTC. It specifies CASTGIFSYEQYF.

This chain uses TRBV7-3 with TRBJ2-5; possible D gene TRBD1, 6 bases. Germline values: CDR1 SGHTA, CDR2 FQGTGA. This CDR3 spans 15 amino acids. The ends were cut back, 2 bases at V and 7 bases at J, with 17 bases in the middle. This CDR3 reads CASSLATGASPTQYF. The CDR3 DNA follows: TGTGCCAGCAGCTTAGCGACAGGCGCGTCGCCGACCCAGTACTTC. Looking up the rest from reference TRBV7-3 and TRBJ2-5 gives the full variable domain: GAGVSQTPSNKVTEKGKYVELRCDPISGHTALYWYRQSLGQGPEFLIYFQGTGAADDSGLPNDRFFAVRPEGSVSTLKIQRTERGDSAVYLCASSLATGASPTQYFGPGTRLLVL.

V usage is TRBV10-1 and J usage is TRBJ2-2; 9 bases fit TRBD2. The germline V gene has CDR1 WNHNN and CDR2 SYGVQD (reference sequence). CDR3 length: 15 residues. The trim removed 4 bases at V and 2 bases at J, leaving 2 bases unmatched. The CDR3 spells CASSGGLANTGELFF. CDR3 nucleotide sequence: TGCGCCAGCAGTGGGGGACTAGCTAACACCGGGGAGCTGTTTTTT.

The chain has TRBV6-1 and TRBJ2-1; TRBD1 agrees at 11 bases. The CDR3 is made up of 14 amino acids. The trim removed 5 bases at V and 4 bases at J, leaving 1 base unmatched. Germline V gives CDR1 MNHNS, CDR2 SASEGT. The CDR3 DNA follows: TGTGCCAGCAGTAGGGACAGGGGGTACAATGAGCAGTTCTTC. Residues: CASSRDRGYNEQFF.

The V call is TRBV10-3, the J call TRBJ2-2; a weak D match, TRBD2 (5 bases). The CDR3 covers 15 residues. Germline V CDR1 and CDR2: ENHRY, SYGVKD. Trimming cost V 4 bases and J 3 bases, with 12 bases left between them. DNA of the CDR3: TGTGCCATCAGTGGTGAGGGAGCTGACACCGGGGAGCTGTTTTTT. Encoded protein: CAISGEGADTGELFF.

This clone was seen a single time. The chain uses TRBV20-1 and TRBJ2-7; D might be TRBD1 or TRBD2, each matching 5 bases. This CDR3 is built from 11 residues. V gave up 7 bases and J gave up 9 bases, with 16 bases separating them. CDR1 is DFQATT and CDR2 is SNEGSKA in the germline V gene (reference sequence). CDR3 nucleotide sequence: TGCAGTGGGAGACTCAATGGGGGGCAGTACTTC. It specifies CSGRLNGGQYF.

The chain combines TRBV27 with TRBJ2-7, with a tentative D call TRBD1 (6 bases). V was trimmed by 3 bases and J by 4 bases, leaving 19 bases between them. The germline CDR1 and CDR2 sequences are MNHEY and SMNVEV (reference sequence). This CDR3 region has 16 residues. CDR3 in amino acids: CASSLLGRGAFYEQYF. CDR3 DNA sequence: TGTGCCAGCAGTTTGCTTGGCAGGGGCGCTTTTTACGAGCAGTACTTC.

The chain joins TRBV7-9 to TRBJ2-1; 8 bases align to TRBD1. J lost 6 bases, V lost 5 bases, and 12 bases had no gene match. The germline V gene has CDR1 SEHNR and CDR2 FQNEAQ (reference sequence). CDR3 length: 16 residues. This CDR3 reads CASSDRGSVLANEQFF. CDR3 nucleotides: TGTGCCAGCAGCGACAGGGGATCCGTCCTCGCCAATGAGCAGTTCTTC.

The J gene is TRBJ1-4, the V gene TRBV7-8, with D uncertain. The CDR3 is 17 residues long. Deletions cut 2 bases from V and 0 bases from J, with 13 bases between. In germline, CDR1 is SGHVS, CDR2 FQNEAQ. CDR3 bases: TGTGCCAGCAGCTTAAGGGAACAGACTGCAACTAATGAAAAACTGTTTTTT. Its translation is CASSLREQTATNEKLFF.

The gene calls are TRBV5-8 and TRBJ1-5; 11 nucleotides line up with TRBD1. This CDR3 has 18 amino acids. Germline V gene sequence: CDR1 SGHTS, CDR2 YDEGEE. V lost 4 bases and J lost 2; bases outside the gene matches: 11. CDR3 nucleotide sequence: TGTGCCAGCAGCAAGGACAGGGGGCGGGGGTTTCGCAATCAGCCCCAGCATTTT. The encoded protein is CASSKDRGRGFRNQPQHF.

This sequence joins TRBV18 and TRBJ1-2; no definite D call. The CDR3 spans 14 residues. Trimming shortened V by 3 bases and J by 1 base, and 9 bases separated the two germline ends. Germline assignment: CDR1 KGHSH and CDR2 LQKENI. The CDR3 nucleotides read TGTGCCAGCTCACCGGCAGACTTTAACTATGGCTACACCTTC. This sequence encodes CASSPADFNYGYTF.